These T cell receptor beta chains were read from a single sample in a study of shared clonotypes between healthy human individuals. Only in-frame clones appear in the TCRdb table, and some are missing; sequencing was by immunoSEQ multiplex PCR. The profile covers around 1.9 million clones, with about 93% appearing a single time and under 2% taken by the ten largest. The specimen sequenced was naive CD8+ T cells from PBMCs. These receptors came from a man aged 18 to 30 in good health. Some clones in this sample may be carry-over from other donors' samples. The conserved cysteine and the conserved F or W are not part of the CDR3 here.

V gene: TRBV7-9; J gene: TRBJ1-1; CDR3 protein: ASSHFLVDTEAF
V gene: TRBV27; J gene: TRBJ2-1; CDR3 protein: ASSLGAGLWNEQF
V gene: TRBV7-9; J gene: TRBJ1-5; CDR3 protein: ASSSDLDMGVSNQPQH
V gene: TRBV15; J gene: TRBJ1-4; CDR3 protein: ATRGAGTNEKLF
V gene: TRBV29-1; J gene: TRBJ2-7; CDR3 protein: SVGTTGEGYEQY
V gene: TRBV2; J gene: TRBJ1-1; CDR3 protein: ASRGFSGEAF
V gene: TRBV27; J gene: TRBJ2-3; CDR3 protein: ASSFREGTDTQY
V gene: TRBV30; J gene: TRBJ2-2; CDR3 protein: AWNPENTGELF
V gene: TRBV7-2; J gene: TRBJ2-1; CDR3 protein: ASSDSGLLNEQF
V gene: TRBV19; J gene: TRBJ2-7; CDR3 protein: ASSISAGNYEQY
V gene: TRBV19; J gene: TRBJ2-7; CDR3 protein: ASSLTLSYEQY